This passage covers 25 T cell receptor beta chains from one sample sequenced in a study of neoadjuvant anti-PD-1 for oral cavity cancer. Some clones are missing from TCRdb's copy, which holds only in-frame ones; the method was immunoSEQ multiplex PCR. The data contain 15,000 or so clones, 50% to 70% of them singletons. This sample comprised PBMCs, obtained before nivolumab (anti-PD-1) treatment. The receptor source for this set is a person aged 35-79 years with oral cavity squamous cell carcinoma.

The rearrangement links TRBV5-1 to TRBJ2-5; 11 bases map to TRBD1. The V gene end was trimmed by 4 bases and the J gene end by 5 bases; junction bases not matched to a gene: 4. The CDR3 has 14 amino acids. Germline V gene sequence: CDR1 SGHRS, CDR2 YFSETQ. CDR3 nucleotide sequence: TGCGCCAGCAGCAAGGACAGGGGGCAGGAGACCCAGTACTTC. Translated: CASSKDRGQETQYF.

As DNA, the CDR3 is TGCGCCAGCAGCCAAGGACCCTTCGACAGCCACGAGACCCAGTACTTC. It is translated as CASSQGPFDSHETQYF. The V call is TRBV4-1, the J call TRBJ2-5; the D gene is possibly TRBD1 (5 bases). Trimming removed 1 base at V and 5 bases at J, with 17 bases between. This CDR3 is 16 amino acids long. The V gene's germline CDR1 is MGHRA and CDR2 YSYEKL.

The chain recombines TRBV5-1 with TRBJ1-3, with a tentative D call TRBD1 (6 bases). The CDR3 length is 16 residues. Trimming removed 0 bases from V and 3 bases from J, with 13 bases in between. CDR1 and CDR2 from the germline V gene are SGHRS and YFSETQ. The CDR3 loop reads CASSLVGGRYGNTIYF. CDR3 nucleotides: TGCGCCAGCAGCTTGGTGGGGGGGCGCTATGGAAACACCATATATTTT.

This chain links TRBV14 with TRBJ1-6; 7 positions match TRBD1. The CDR3 contains 16 residues. V shed 0 bases and J 8 bases; nucleotides not matched to a gene: 7. Germline CDR1 is SGHDN and CDR2 is FVKESK. CDR3 protein: CASSQERGRLDSPLHF. The CDR3 coding sequence is TGTGCCAGCAGCCAAGAGAGGGGGCGGCTGGATTCACCCCTCCACTTT.

This rearrangement joins TRBV5-4 to TRBJ2-3, with 7 bases that match TRBD1. Looked up from germline, CDR1 is SGHNT and CDR2 is YYREEE (reference sequence). V shed 1 base and J 0 bases; nucleotides not matched to a gene: 2. The CDR3 is made up of 15 amino acids. As DNA, the CDR3 is TGTGCCAGCAGCTTGAGGGGGCTGAGCACAGATACGCAGTATTTT. Protein product: CASSLRGLSTDTQYF.

The chain couples TRBV6-5 to TRBJ2-1, with 8 bases lining up with TRBD2. Germline V gene lookup returns CDR1 MNHEY and CDR2 SVGAGI. CDR3 size: 15 residues. V gave up 0 bases and J gave up 9 bases; unmatched junction bases: 7. The DNA for the CDR3 is TGTGCCAGCAGTTACTCTGGGACTAGGGAGGTTGAGCAGTTCTTC. It codes for CASSYSGTREVEQFF.

This clone has more than one count but fewer than ten. This chain links TRBV19 with TRBJ2-3, with a weak D call TRBD2 (5 bases). V shed 6 bases and J shed 0 bases, with 10 bases lying between them. Per the germline V gene, CDR1 is LNHDA and CDR2 is SQIVND (reference sequence). This CDR3 is 14 amino acids long. Written as DNA, the CDR3 is TGTGCCAGTAGGGCTAGCTGGAGCACAGATACGCAGTATTTT. Protein sequence: CASRASWSTDTQYF.

V usage is TRBV5-8 and J usage is TRBJ1-2; 10 bases map to TRBD1. V was pared by 4 bases and J by 7 bases, with 10 bases of the junction left unmatched. Per the germline V gene, CDR1 is SGHTS and CDR2 is YDEGEE. The CDR3 covers 15 residues. The CDR3 loop is CASSPRTGGLAGYTF. The CDR3 region has the DNA TGTGCCAGCAGCCCACGGACAGGGGGTTTGGCTGGCTACACCTTC.

J is TRBJ2-2 and V is TRBV6-1; D call uncertain. V was trimmed by 3 bases and J by 4 bases, leaving 6 bases between them. Germline CDR1 reads MNHNS; CDR2 reads SASEGT. The CDR3 has 13 residues. CDR3 sequence: CASSDTTTGELFF. CDR3 bases: TGTGCCAGCAGTGACACGACCACCGGGGAGCTGTTTTTT.

This clone was observed a handful of times. This chain links TRBV20-1 with TRBJ2-7; 9 nucleotides line up with TRBD2. V shed 4 bases, J shed 6 bases, and the junction held 1 base outside the gene matches. This CDR3 comprises 11 residues. The germline CDR1 and CDR2 sequences are DFQATT and SNEGSKA (reference sequence). CDR3: CSAIAGVEQYF. CDR3 DNA: TGCAGTGCTATAGCGGGAGTCGAGCAGTACTTC.

The chain uses TRBV2 and TRBJ1-2; 9 bases match TRBD1. The CDR3 has 19 amino acids. V shed 0 bases and J 4 bases; nucleotides not matched to a gene: 15. Germline assignment: CDR1 SNHLY and CDR2 FYNNEI. In DNA form, the CDR3 reads TGTGCCAGCAGTGAAGCGGGTGTACGGGACAGGGACGTAGGCTATGGCTACACCTTC. Translated, it gives CASSEAGVRDRDVGYGYTF.

The chain uses TRBV6-1 and TRBJ2-3; 7 bases map to TRBD2. V lost 2 bases and J lost 6; bases outside the gene matches: 5. The CDR3 has 14 residues. Germline V CDR1 and CDR2: MNHNS, SASEGT. This CDR3 reads CASSERPRGDTQYF. The DNA of the CDR3 is TGTGCCAGCAGTGAACGCCCGCGGGGGGATACGCAGTATTTT.

The V gene is TRBV30, the J gene TRBJ1-2; D uncertain. V was trimmed by 2 bases and J by 8 bases, leaving 15 bases between them. This CDR3 has 13 amino acids. The germline V gene encodes CDR1 GTSNPN and CDR2 SVGIG (reference sequence). CDR3 in amino acids: CAWSPSRQGGYTF. The CDR3 DNA reads as TGTGCCTGGAGTCCCTCTCGACAAGGCGGCTACACCTTC.

The chain uses TRBV28 and TRBJ1-2; D is uncertain. The CDR3 is 15 amino acids. V gave up 0 bases and J gave up 0 bases, with 8 bases separating them. Germline assignment: CDR1 MDHEN and CDR2 SYDVKM. The CDR3 DNA sequence: TGTGCCAGCAGTTTATGGGCGGCGGCTAACTATGGCTACACCTTC. Its protein is CASSLWAAANYGYTF.

In its sample, this clone was seen a few times. The CDR3 here is CATSRVSAGHNEQFF. The CDR3 bases are TGTGCCACCAGCAGAGTTTCAGCTGGCCACAATGAGCAGTTCTTC. The chain has TRBV15 and TRBJ2-1; D ambiguous. CDR1 is LNHNV, CDR2 YYDKDF, per germline (reference sequence). The CDR3 loop spans 15 amino acids. V lost 1 base to trimming and J lost 5 bases, with 12 bases between them.

The V and J genes are TRBV7-9 and TRBJ1-1; D not certain. Germline V gene lookup returns CDR1 SEHNR and CDR2 FQNEAQ (reference sequence). Trimming took 5 bases from V and 9 from J, leaving 16 bases between them. This CDR3 comprises 13 residues. The CDR3 region has the DNA TGTGCCAGCAGCCCATCCCCCATTGAGAAAGCTTTCTTT. Translated, it gives CASSPSPIEKAFF.

The rearrangement links TRBV5-4 to TRBJ2-3; TRBD2 matches at 8 bases. The V segment lost 0 bases and the J segment 6 bases; nucleotides outside the gene matches: 9. The CDR3 has 16 amino acids. CDR1 and CDR2 (germline): SGHNT, YYREEE (reference sequence). In nucleotides, the CDR3 is TGTGCCAGCAGCTTGGAGTTCTTAGCGGGGATGGATACGCAGTATTTT. Translation gives CASSLEFLAGMDTQYF.

This clone was recorded a few times. The chain links TRBV5-1 to TRBJ2-2; TRBD2 matches 11 bases. Germline CDR1 SGHRS, CDR2 YFSETQ. V dropped 1 base and J dropped 1; count of bases not matched to a gene: 3. The CDR3 extends over 17 amino acids. In DNA, the CDR3 is TGCGCCAGCAGCTTGAGACTAGCGGGGTTGAACACCGGGGAGCTGTTTTTT. This sequence encodes CASSLRLAGLNTGELFF.

This chain joins TRBV19 and TRBJ2-6; no clear D. The CDR3 has 14 amino acids. Trimming removed 5 bases from V and 0 bases from J, with 5 bases in between. Germline V gene data show CDR1 as LNHDA and CDR2 as SQIVND (reference sequence). CDR3 DNA: TGTGCCAGTAGTCGGAGCTCTGGGGCCAACGTCCTGACTTTC. It encodes CASSRSSGANVLTF.

This clone has only one observation. J is TRBJ2-7 and V is TRBV6-1; D is tentatively TRBD1 or TRBD2 (5 bases each). CDR3 length: 14 residues. Between the trimmed V and J ends, which lost 7 bases and 4 bases, there was a span of 17 bases. Germline loops: CDR1 MNHNS, CDR2 SASEGT. CDR3 coding DNA: TGTGCCAGCAAATTCGGGGACCCTTATTACGAGCAGTACTTC. It is translated as CASKFGDPYYEQYF.

This clone was detected only once. V is TRBV9 and J is TRBJ2-4; tentatively, D is TRBD1 or TRBD2 (5 bases each). Deletions cut 0 bases from V and 6 bases from J, with 22 bases between. The germline V gene encodes CDR1 SGDLS and CDR2 YYNGEE. This CDR3 has 18 amino acids. In nucleotides, the CDR3 is TGTGCCAGCAGCGTAGCTGGGGGTGGTGGGCCCGGTGGAAACATTCAGTACTTC. Amino acid sequence: CASSVAGGGGPGGNIQYF.

The V call is TRBV4-2, the J call TRBJ1-1; D is ambiguous. The CDR3 spans 18 residues. V lost 3 bases to trimming and J lost 1 base, with 21 bases between them. CDR1 and CDR2 (germline): LGHNA, YNFKEQ. The CDR3 spells CASSQANWGWTENTEAFF. The CDR3 nucleotides are TGTGCCAGCAGCCAGGCCAATTGGGGATGGACCGAGAACACTGAAGCTTTCTTT.

The CDR3 spells CAWSVATITGTYQPQHF. CDR3 DNA sequence: TGTGCCTGGAGTGTGGCGACAATTACAGGGACTTATCAGCCCCAGCATTTT. The chain joins TRBV30 to TRBJ1-5; D is possibly TRBD1 (6 bases). The CDR3 loop spans 17 amino acids. In germline, CDR1 is GTSNPN, CDR2 SVGIG (reference sequence). Trimming removed 0 bases at V and 5 bases at J, with 20 bases between.

The J gene is TRBJ2-4, the V gene TRBV7-8; 8 nucleotides line up with TRBD1. Germline V gene lookup returns CDR1 SGHVS and CDR2 FQNEAQ. V was pared by 5 bases and J by 6 bases, with 6 bases of the junction left unmatched. The CDR3 covers 14 residues. For the CDR3, the DNA is TGTGCCAGCAGCCAGCGGACAGGGTTAAACATTCAGTACTTC. Residues: CASSQRTGLNIQYF.

The chain links TRBV28 to TRBJ1-5, with a weak D call TRBD1 (5 bases). Trimming pared 6 bases from V and 3 bases from J, leaving 21 bases between. From germline, CDR1 is MDHEN and CDR2 SYDVKM. CDR3 size: 17 residues. The CDR3 here is CASSRPGGMMVNQPQHF. The CDR3 DNA reads TGTGCCAGCAGCCGGCCGGGGGGGATGATGGTCAATCAGCCCCAGCATTTT.